Reported below is one TCR beta chain. The study recruited people aged 18 to 89 years across around 23 US areas. Participants reported their clinical history, and cohort assignment relied on those reports. Method: immunoSEQ multiplex PCR; TCRdb's copy keeps in-frame clones and lacks some. The sample holds fewer than 250,000 clones, about 81% seen once. The CDR3 runs 16 residues. In germline, CDR1 is MNHEY, CDR2 SMNVEV (reference sequence). Germline trimming cut 2 bases from V and 4 bases from J; bases unmatched to any gene: 6. The record originates from a study of blood T cell repertoires in COVID-19. Study context: Some COVID-19 samples were acute and others convalescent; all came from the United States, Italy and Spain. T cells, B-cell-depleted T cells, or PBMCs supplied cDNA or gDNA.

The clonotype originates from a woman aged 30 to 39 who had recovered from COVID-19. Sequenced sample: PBMCs or T cells enriched from blood (not recorded which). The chain uses TRBV27 and TRBJ2-1; 9 bases map to TRBD2. The CDR3 loop reads CASSLGLALIYNEQFF. The CDR3 region has the DNA TGTGCCAGCAGTTTAGGACTAGCGCTTATTTACAATGAGCAGTTCTTC.